These 30 T cell receptor beta chains were sequenced from one sample in a study of cytomegalovirus exposure and HLA in healthy donors. PCR amplification relied on 60 Vbeta primers (plus 13 Jbeta primers). Sequenced by immunoSEQ multiplex PCR; TCRdb stores in-frame clones only, minus some. Of 95,000 to 100,000 clones listed, over 60% are singletons. Material for sequencing was PBMCs. All receptors come from a man aged 55 to 70 in good health and CMV-seropositive.

This clone has a handful of counts. The rearrangement uses TRBV27 and TRBJ2-2; possibly TRBD2 for D (7 bases). Trimming stripped 6 bases from V and 3 bases from J, with 20 bases between. Germline V gene sequence: CDR1 MNHEY, CDR2 SMNVEV (reference sequence). The CDR3 length is 17 residues. The DNA for the CDR3 is TGTGCCAGCAGCTCGCCGGGGGGCCTAGAGGACACCGGGGAGCTGTTTTTT. Its protein product is CASSSPGGLEDTGELFF.

This clone was observed a few times. This chain connects TRBV10-3 to TRBJ1-2, with TRBD1 identical over 7 bases. J gave up 6 bases and V 8 bases, and 12 bases lay outside the gene matches. The germline gives CDR1 ENHRY, CDR2 SYGVKD. The CDR3 is 14 residues long. The CDR3 here is CAIGTSTGLDGYTF. In DNA, the CDR3 is TGTGCCATCGGCACCTCGACAGGGCTCGATGGCTACACCTTC.

The CDR3 here is CASSKPPDTQYF. The CDR3 DNA reads as TGTGCCAGCTCGAAGCCCCCAGATACGCAGTATTTT. The V gene is TRBV18, the J gene TRBJ2-3; the D is unclear. Looked up from germline, CDR1 is KGHSH and CDR2 is LQKENI. CDR3 length: 12 amino acids. The V end lost 6 bases, the J end lost 4 bases, and 8 bases lay between the germline ends.

This chain links TRBV9 with TRBJ2-2, with D uncertain. In germline, CDR1 is SGDLS, CDR2 YYNGEE. This CDR3 spans 15 amino acids. Between the trimmed V and J ends, which lost 0 bases and 4 bases, there was a span of 10 bases. The CDR3 region is CASSVVGTATGELFF. DNA for the CDR3: TGTGCCAGCAGCGTAGTTGGAACAGCCACCGGGGAGCTGTTTTTT. Complete variable domain (other parts from reference TRBV9 and TRBJ2-2): DSGVTQTPKHLITATGQRVTLRCSPRSGDLSVYWYQQSLDQGLQFLIQYYNGEERAKGNILERFSAQQFPDLHSELNLSSLELGDSALYFCASSVVGTATGELFFGEGSRLTVL.

The chain links TRBV6-5 to TRBJ2-7; D gene unclear. Germline V CDR1 and CDR2: MNHEY, SVGAGI. V lost 0 bases, J lost 2 bases, and 5 bases lay in between. This CDR3 region has 13 residues. CDR3 nucleotides: TGTGCCAGCAGTTACTCGAGTCCCTACGAGCAGTACTTC. This codes for CASSYSSPYEQYF.

The chain employs TRBV7-8 and TRBJ2-5; 9 bases are a match to TRBD1. With V trimmed by 4 bases and J by 2 bases, 2 bases remained unmatched. CDR1 and CDR2 (germline): SGHVS, FQNEAQ. The CDR3 runs 14 residues. The CDR3 loop reads CASSSGTGQETQYF. In DNA form, the CDR3 reads TGTGCCAGCAGCTCCGGGACAGGGCAAGAGACCCAGTACTTC.

The rearrangement uses TRBV4-2 and TRBJ2-7, with TRBD1 identical over 8 bases. Unmatched junction bases numbered 10, after V lost 4 bases and J lost 2 bases. Germline V gene lookup returns CDR1 LGHNA and CDR2 YNFKEQ. The CDR3 runs 16 residues. The CDR3 sequence: CASSLEPGTGTYEQYF. The DNA of the CDR3 is TGTGCCAGCAGCCTGGAACCCGGGACAGGAACCTACGAGCAGTACTTC.

The chain uses TRBV14 and TRBJ2-5, with 11 bases lining up with TRBD2. The CDR3 spans 16 residues. V lost 4 bases, J lost 4 bases, and 8 bases stayed unmatched. Per germline, CDR1 SGHDN and CDR2 FVKESK. This CDR3 reads CASSPRLAGGGETQYF. For the CDR3, the DNA is TGTGCCAGCAGCCCCCGTCTAGCGGGGGGCGGAGAGACCCAGTACTTC.

The chain's CDR3 is CASSFVERDTQYF. The CDR3 nucleotides read TGTGCCAGCAGCTTTGTGGAGCGGGACACCCAGTATTTT. V gene TRBV7-8 combines with J gene TRBJ2-3; tentative D call: TRBD2 (7 bases). The germline V and J ends were trimmed by 3 bases and 12 bases, with 16 bases remaining between them. This CDR3 is built from 13 residues. Germline V lookup: CDR1 SGHVS, CDR2 FQNEAQ.

This CDR3 reads CASSFRDQPQHF. The CDR3 bases are TGTGCCAGCAGCTTCAGGGATCAGCCCCAGCATTTT. The chain carries TRBV7-9 and TRBJ1-5; perhaps TRBD1 as D (5 bases). V was trimmed by 3 bases and J by 5 bases, leaving 5 bases between them. This CDR3 comprises 12 residues. From germline, CDR1 is SEHNR and CDR2 FQNEAQ (reference sequence).

The chain recombines TRBV27 with TRBJ1-6; tentative D call: TRBD1 (5 bases). The germline V gene has CDR1 MNHEY and CDR2 SMNVEV (reference sequence). With 6 bases removed from V and 4 bases from J, the gap between germline ends came to 10 bases. The CDR3 spans 14 residues. The CDR3 nucleotides read TGTGCCAGCAGCCCCAGGGATTATAATTCACCCCTCCACTTT. It specifies CASSPRDYNSPLHF.

This chain links TRBV4-1 with TRBJ1-1; 8 nucleotides align to TRBD1. Looked up from germline, CDR1 is MGHRA and CDR2 is YSYEKL. V lost 3 bases, J lost 4 bases, and 7 bases stayed unmatched. The CDR3 totals 15 residues. The CDR3 nucleotides are TGCGCCAGCAGCCAGGGAGAAACAGGGGGCACTGAAGCTTTCTTT. This translates into CASSQGETGGTEAFF.

CDR3 region: CASSPDPPGGSGANVLTF. The CDR3 nucleotides read TGCGCCAGCAGCCCGGACCCTCCGGGGGGGTCTGGGGCCAACGTCCTGACTTTC. The rearrangement links TRBV5-1 to TRBJ2-6, with 8 bases lining up with TRBD2. After removal of 4 bases from V and 1 base from J, the junction contained 10 bases not matched to a gene. The CDR3 totals 18 residues. Germline CDR1 and CDR2: SGHRS and YFSETQ.

Only a few counts were recorded for this clone. This chain uses TRBV15 with TRBJ1-1; a possible D gene is TRBD1 (6 bases). This CDR3 is 16 amino acids long. V was trimmed by 0 bases and J by 7 bases, leaving 18 bases between them. Germline assignment: CDR1 LNHNV and CDR2 YYDKDF (reference sequence). Written as DNA, the CDR3 is TGTGCCACCAGCAGAGAGCGGACCGGGGGGGGCTATGAAGCTTTCTTT. Translation: CATSRERTGGGYEAFF.

The chain combines TRBV4-1 with TRBJ2-1, with 7 bases lining up with TRBD1. J gave up 6 bases and V 1 base, and 9 bases lay outside the gene matches. The germline gives CDR1 MGHRA, CDR2 YSYEKL. This CDR3 comprises 16 residues. Here the CDR3 reads CASSQGLTGAFNEQFF. CDR3 coding DNA: TGCGCCAGCAGCCAAGGGCTCACAGGGGCTTTCAATGAGCAGTTCTTC.

The chain carries TRBV18 and TRBJ2-1; D possibly corresponds to TRBD1 (5 bases). The germline gives CDR1 KGHSH, CDR2 LQKENI. There are 15 residues in the CDR3. Trimming pared 0 bases from V and 7 bases from J, leaving 13 bases between. CDR3 loop: CASSPPFQGANEQFF. DNA for the CDR3: TGTGCCAGCTCACCACCGTTTCAGGGCGCGAATGAGCAGTTCTTC.

V and J are TRBV2 and TRBJ2-1, with a tentative D call TRBD1 (5 bases). The CDR3 totals 12 residues. CDR1 and CDR2 (germline): SNHLY, FYNNEI. V lost 6 bases and J lost 9, with 12 bases in between. The CDR3 loop reads CASRDTDIEQFF. The DNA for the CDR3 is TGTGCCAGCAGGGACACCGACATTGAGCAGTTCTTC.

This clone showed up just a few times. This chain joins TRBV5-5 and TRBJ1-3, with D maybe TRBD1 (5 bases). Per the germline V gene, CDR1 is SGHKS and CDR2 is YYEKEE (reference sequence). V lost 5 bases and J 0 bases, leaving 12 bases between the germline ends. This CDR3 is built from 15 residues. CDR3 protein: CASSFDSNSGNTIYF. For the CDR3, the DNA is TGTGCCAGCAGTTTTGACAGTAACTCTGGAAACACCATATATTTT.

The chain combines TRBV6-6 with TRBJ2-3, with TRBD1 identical over 9 bases. This CDR3 has 15 residues. J gave up 5 bases and V 4 bases, and 7 bases lay outside the gene matches. Germline CDR1 MNHNY, CDR2 SVGAGI (reference sequence). The CDR3 here is CASSSHRGPKDTQYF. CDR3 coding DNA: TGTGCCAGCAGTTCTCACAGGGGGCCAAAAGATACGCAGTATTTT.

The V and J genes are TRBV12-2 and TRBJ2-7; the table's D gene call, TRBD1, was not cross checked with the DNA. TRBV12-2 is given as a pseudogene. CDR3 length: 12 amino acids. The CDR3 reads CASRWGSLEQYF. In nucleotides, the CDR3 is TGTGCAAGTCGCTGGGGCTCCCTAGAGCAGTACTTC.

There are a few counts of this clone. The chain is built from TRBV4-1 and TRBJ2-5, with TRBD2 matching 9 bases. CDR1 and CDR2 (germline): MGHRA, YSYEKL. This CDR3 is 18 amino acids long. V lost 0 bases, J lost 5 bases, and 13 bases stayed unmatched. The CDR3, as DNA: TGCGCCAGCAGCCAAGAGGTCCCAGCGGGGGGCGGGCGGGAGACCCAGTACTTC. Its translation: CASSQEVPAGGGRETQYF.

The chain uses TRBV5-5 and TRBJ1-1; TRBD1 matches 7 bases. This CDR3 spans 13 amino acids. The germline V gene has CDR1 SGHKS and CDR2 YYEKEE (reference sequence). V lost 0 bases to trimming and J lost 6 bases; unmatched junction nucleotides: 2. This CDR3 is CASSLAQGAEAFF. As DNA, the CDR3 is TGTGCCAGCAGCTTGGCGCAGGGGGCTGAAGCTTTCTTT.

CDR3 protein: CASSMGLTGKSYNEQFF. In DNA, the CDR3 is TGTGCCAGTAGTATGGGCCTGACAGGAAAATCCTACAATGAGCAGTTCTTC. The chain joins TRBV19 to TRBJ2-1, with D possibly matching TRBD1 (6 bases). V was shortened by 3 bases and J by 1 base, with 16 bases between the two germline ends. Germline lookup yields CDR1 LNHDA and CDR2 SQIVND (reference sequence). CDR3 size: 17 residues.

The V gene is TRBV7-8, the J gene TRBJ1-6, with D possibly TRBD1 on 6 matching bases. The V end lost 2 bases, the J end lost 13 bases, and 12 bases lay between the germline ends. Germline-derived CDR1 and CDR2 are SGHVS and FQNEAQ. The CDR3 contains 13 residues. CDR3 sequence reads: CASSLSPRGPLHF. CDR3 bases: TGTGCCAGCAGCTTATCCCCCAGGGGTCCCCTCCACTTT. Combining the CDR3 with reference TRBV7-8 and TRBJ1-6 gives the whole variable domain GAGVSQSPRYKVAKRGQDVALRCDPISGHVSLFWYQQALGQGPEFLTYFQNEAQLDKSGLPSDRFFAERPEGSVSTLKIQRTQQEDSAVYLCASSLSPRGPLHFGNGTRLTVT.

CDR3 residues: CASSLFGGALTMDGYTF. CDR3 in DNA: TGCGCCAGCAGCTTGTTCGGGGGGGCTCTGACTATGGATGGCTACACCTTC. The genes are TRBV5-1 and TRBJ1-2, with TRBD1 as a possible D gene (6 bases). CDR1 SGHRS and CDR2 YFSETQ come from the germline V gene. CDR3 length equals 17 residues. Deletions cut 1 base from V and 6 bases from J, with 22 bases between. The full variable domain, its missing parts supplied by reference TRBV5-1 and TRBJ1-2, is KAGVTQTPRYLIKTRGQQVTLSCSPISGHRSVSWYQQTPGQGLQFLFEYFSETQRNKGNFPGRFSGRQFSNSRSEMNVSTLELGDSALYLCASSLFGGALTMDGYTFGSGTRLTVV.

The chain couples TRBV19 to TRBJ1-4, with TRBD1 matching 8 bases. This CDR3 region has 15 residues. Germline CDR1 and CDR2: LNHDA and SQIVND (reference sequence). V trimming: 2 bases; J trimming: 5 bases; junction bases outside the gene matches: 4. CDR3 in amino acids: CASSIRTGKNEKLFF. The CDR3 DNA sequence: TGTGCCAGTAGTATACGGACAGGGAAAAATGAAAAACTGTTTTTT.

This chain links TRBV6-1 with TRBJ1-4; weak D call: TRBD1 (5 bases). The CDR3 consists of 14 residues. Germline values: CDR1 MNHNS, CDR2 SASEGT. The V and J ends lost 3 bases and 8 bases respectively, with 13 bases between them. DNA for the CDR3: TGTGCCAGCAGTGAGGGGGGGTTAGGGGAAAAACTGTTTTTT. It is translated as CASSEGGLGEKLFF.

A single count supports this clone. The chain is built from TRBV7-9 and TRBJ2-3; D gene ambiguous. V was clipped by 3 bases and J by 2 bases, with 18 bases between them. The CDR3 has 17 amino acids. Germline assignment: CDR1 SEHNR and CDR2 FQNEAQ (reference sequence). CDR3 in amino acids: CASSLGISRFITDTQYF. In DNA form, the CDR3 reads TGTGCCAGCAGCTTGGGTATTTCTAGGTTCATCACAGATACGCAGTATTTT. Looking up the rest from reference TRBV7-9 and TRBJ2-3 gives the full variable domain: DTGVSQNPRHKITKRGQNVTFRCDPISEHNRLYWYRQTLGQGPEFLTYFQNEAQLEKSRLLSDRFSAERPKGSFSTLEIQRTEQGDSAMYLCASSLGISRFITDTQYFGPGTRLTVL.

V usage is TRBV20-1 and J usage is TRBJ1-4; D call uncertain. V lost 7 bases and J 8 bases, leaving 11 bases between the germline ends. CDR1 and CDR2 (germline): DFQATT, SNEGSKA (reference sequence). There are 11 residues in the CDR3. This CDR3 is CSVRTTEKLFF. CDR3 in DNA: TGCAGTGTCAGAACCACCGAAAAACTGTTTTTT.

The chain links TRBV5-4 to TRBJ2-2, with 10 bases aligning to TRBD2. The CDR3 length is 14 residues. Per germline, CDR1 SGHNT and CDR2 YYREEE (reference sequence). After removal of 4 bases from V and 6 bases from J, the junction contained 3 bases not matched to a gene. The CDR3 DNA reads as TGTGCCAGCAGCCAAGGACTAGCGGCCGGGGAGCTGTTTTTT. This gives the protein CASSQGLAAGELFF.